Listed here are 9 T cell receptor beta chains from one sample, sequenced in a study of blood T cell repertoires in COVID-19. Data came from immunoSEQ multiplex PCR; TCRdb stores just in-frame clones and leaves some out. The repertoire holds hundreds of thousands of clones, with around 88% as singletons. Sequenced sample: PBMCs or T cells enriched from blood (not recorded which). The origin of the receptors is a woman aged 40 to 50 who had recovered from COVID-19.

The J gene is TRBJ1-4, the V gene TRBV4-3, with no clear D. Germline V gene sequence: CDR1 LGHNA, CDR2 YSLEER. Trimming stripped 2 bases from V and 10 bases from J, with 20 bases between. The CDR3 extends over 16 amino acids. CDR3 residues: CASSQTPGGRVGKLFF. Here the CDR3 DNA reads TGCGCCAGCAGCCAAACCCCAGGCGGGCGGGTAGGAAAACTGTTTTTT.

V gene TRBV24-1 combines with J gene TRBJ2-2, with D possibly TRBD2 on 5 matching bases. With 0 bases removed from V and 0 bases from J, the gap between germline ends came to 7 bases. Germline lookup yields CDR1 KGHDR and CDR2 SFDVKD. The CDR3 covers 16 residues. CDR3 protein: CATSDLSGANTGELFF. For the CDR3, the DNA is TGTGCCACCAGTGATTTGAGCGGCGCGAACACCGGGGAGCTGTTTTTT.

The rearrangement uses TRBV5-4 and TRBJ2-2, with 9 bases identical to TRBD2. The V gene end was trimmed by 3 bases and the J gene end by 4 bases; junction bases not matched to a gene: 7. The CDR3 is made up of 16 amino acids. Germline-derived CDR1 and CDR2 are SGHNT and YYREEE (reference sequence). CDR3 protein: CASSSVGLAITGELFF. The CDR3, as DNA: TGTGCCAGCAGCTCCGTCGGACTAGCGATCACCGGGGAGCTGTTTTTT.

This rearrangement joins TRBV7-9 to TRBJ2-1; 8 bases align to TRBD2. The CDR3 is 19 residues long. With 2 bases clipped from V and 9 bases from J, the junction kept 21 bases outside the gene matches. Germline assignment: CDR1 SEHNR and CDR2 FQNEAQ (reference sequence). The CDR3 reads CASSLWAGASGLLSGEQFF. Here the CDR3 DNA reads TGTGCCAGCAGCTTATGGGCAGGGGCTAGCGGGCTACTCTCGGGTGAGCAGTTCTTC.

This chain links TRBV14 with TRBJ2-4; weak D call: TRBD1 (6 bases). CDR1 and CDR2 from the germline V gene are SGHDN and FVKESK. V lost 3 bases and J lost 0, with 9 bases in between. The CDR3 covers 15 residues. DNA of the CDR3: TGTGCCAGCAGCCACACGGACAGAGCCAAAAACATTCAGTACTTC. It translates to CASSHTDRAKNIQYF. The full variable domain, its missing parts supplied by reference TRBV14 and TRBJ2-4, is EAGVTQFPSHSVIEKGQTVTLRCDPISGHDNLYWYRRVMGKEIKFLLHFVKESKQDESGMPNNRFLAERTGGTYSTLKVQPAELEDSGVYFCASSHTDRAKNIQYFGAGTRLSVL.

V and J are TRBV7-2 and TRBJ2-7; possibly TRBD1 for D (5 bases). The CDR3 length is 12 residues. Per the germline V gene, CDR1 is SGHTA and CDR2 is FQGNSA. The ends were cut back, 3 bases at V and 5 bases at J, with 8 bases in the middle. The CDR3 DNA sequence: TGTGCCAGCAGCTTGGGCAGGGACGAGCAGTACTTC. It specifies CASSLGRDEQYF.

The J gene is TRBJ2-7, the V gene TRBV28, with D perhaps TRBD1 (6 bases). Germline V gene lookup returns CDR1 MDHEN and CDR2 SYDVKM. The CDR3 consists of 15 residues. Trimming stripped 4 bases from V and 6 bases from J, with 19 bases between. For the CDR3, the DNA is TGTGCCAGCAGTTATCAGGGGCCCCGTCCGGGCGAGCAGTACTTC. This gives the protein CASSYQGPRPGEQYF.

The chain couples TRBV6-2 or TRBV6-3 to TRBJ2-7; 12 bases align to TRBD2. The germline V gene encodes CDR1 MNHEY and CDR2 SVGEGT. The CDR3 sequence is 16 residues long. Trimming cost V 2 bases and J 5 bases; bases outside gene matches: 7. The CDR3 DNA follows: TGTGCCAGCAGTTACCAGCCTAGCGGGAGGGCCAACGAGCAGTACTTC. Protein sequence: CASSYQPSGRANEQYF.

The chain links TRBV28 to TRBJ1-6; 11 positions agree with TRBD1. V gave up 9 bases and J gave up 7 bases; unmatched junction bases: 2. The CDR3 is made up of 13 amino acids. Germline loops: CDR1 MDHEN, CDR2 SYDVKM. CDR3: CASRTGGNSPLHF. CDR3 nucleotides: TGTGCCAGTCGGACAGGGGGCAATTCACCCCTCCACTTT.